One sample yielded the 4 T cell receptor beta chains listed below, sequenced in a study of Ad26.COV2.S vaccination and SARS-CoV-2 variants. As to treatment: approximately 18 received Ad26.COV2.S at low or high dose, single or two shots; five or six received placebo; per-sample allocation not given. Repertoires come from day 63 after the first vaccine or placebo injection. Some clones are missing from TCRdb's copy, which holds only in-frame ones; the method was immunoSEQ multiplex PCR. The table lists over 450,000 clones, 80% to 90% of them singletons. This sample comprised peripheral blood, obtained in a trial of Ad26.COV2.S vaccine versus placebo. The receptors originated from a person between 18 and 65 years old who received the Ad26.COV2.S COVID-19 vaccine or a placebo.

This sequence joins TRBV6-5 and TRBJ1-2, with 8 nucleotides matching TRBD1. The CDR3 sequence is 16 residues long. V dropped 0 bases and J dropped 1; count of bases not matched to a gene: 4. The germline CDR1 and CDR2 sequences are MNHEY and SVGAGI. The CDR3: CASSYSRTGYNYGYTF. CDR3 DNA sequence: TGTGCCAGCAGTTACTCGCGGACAGGGTATAACTATGGCTACACCTTC.

The sample holds one count of this clone. This rearrangement joins TRBV11-2 to TRBJ1-3; no definite D call. V lost 5 bases and J lost 0, with 5 bases in between. This CDR3 is built from 13 residues. CDR1 is SGHAT and CDR2 is FQNNGV in the germline V gene. CDR3 loop: CASSPVSGNTIYF. In DNA form, the CDR3 reads TGTGCCAGCAGCCCCGTCTCTGGAAACACCATATATTTT.

V usage is TRBV7-2 and J usage is TRBJ1-2; a weak D match, TRBD1 (5 bases). Germline-derived CDR1 and CDR2 are SGHTA and FQGNSA. There are 15 residues in the CDR3. The germline V and J ends were trimmed by 4 bases and 4 bases, with 16 bases remaining between them. DNA of the CDR3: TGTGCCAGCAGCTACACCCTGGGGGGGGGCTATGGCTACACCTTC. This codes for CASSYTLGGGYGYTF.

This chain uses TRBV2 with TRBJ2-1; a weak D match, TRBD2 (6 bases). The germline V gene has CDR1 SNHLY and CDR2 FYNNEI. The V and J ends lost 4 bases and 7 bases respectively, with 14 bases between them. The CDR3 is made up of 14 amino acids. The CDR3 DNA follows: TGTGCCAGCAGTGGGGCGGAGGGGAATAATGAGCAGTTCTTC. Encoded protein: CASSGAEGNNEQFF.